Listed here is a single TCR beta chain. The V gene lost 4 bases and the J gene lost 4 bases, with 13 bases spanning the gap. The CDR3 is made up of 14 amino acids. Germline CDR1 and CDR2: MDHEN and SYDVKM. Produced via immunoSEQ multiplex PCR; TCRdb's table is partial and in-frame only. The sample consists of about 81,000 clones, around nine tenths of them appearing once. These data come from a study of blood T cell repertoires in COVID-19. The sample comprised peripheral blood. This receptor was identified in a woman over 75 with acute or convalescent COVID-19. The chain couples TRBV28 to TRBJ1-2, with D possibly matching TRBD1 (5 bases). The CDR3 spells CASSSTRELYGYTF. Here the CDR3 DNA reads TGTGCCAGCAGTTCCACCAGGGAACTCTATGGCTACACCTTC.